The rows below give T cell receptor beta chains drawn from one sample of a study of blood T cell repertoires in COVID-19. Assay: immunoSEQ multiplex PCR; the TCRdb copy retains only in-frame clones and omits some. The profile shows about 190,000 clones, approximately 90% of them singletons. Sequencing was done on a sample of peripheral blood. The receptors shown here come from a woman under 30 who had recovered from COVID-19. The CDR3 runs from the conserved cysteine through the conserved F or W. A D gene is named only where the DNA matches it firmly. Where a row states a size, it is once, few, many or the class of an expanded clone; other rows omit it.

15	TRBD2	TRBV7-2	NA	TRBJ2-3	TGTGCCAGCAGCTACGGGACTACTCACACAGATACGCAGTATTTT	CASSYGTTHTDTQYF
14	TRBD1	TRBV27	once	TRBJ2-7	TGTGCCAGCAGTTCTTACAGGGGTCCCGGCGAGCAGTACTTC	CASSSYRGPGEQYF
16	NA	TRBV29-1	NA	TRBJ2-3	TGCAGCGTTGAAGATCAGGTCGCGACGCCCCCGGATACGCAGTATTTT	CSVEDQVATPPDTQYF
18	NA	TRBV4-2	once	TRBJ2-1	TGTGCCAGCAGCCAAGTCGCGTCTAGCATCTCCTCCTACAATGAGCAGTTCTTC	CASSQVASSISSYNEQFF
14	NA	TRBV3-1/TRBV3-2	NA	TRBJ2-1	TGTGCCAGCAGTGGGCGGGGATCCTACAATGAGCAGTTCTTC	CASSGRGSYNEQFF
16	TRBD1	TRBV3-1/TRBV3-2	few	TRBJ2-2	TGTGCCAGCAGCCGGACAGGGATTCAGAACACCGGGGAGCTGTTTTTT	CASSRTGIQNTGELFF
15	TRBD1	TRBV13	NA	TRBJ2-5	TGTGCCAGCAGCGTAGGGACAGGGGGCTTGAAGACCCAGTACTTC	CASSVGTGGLKTQYF
13	NA	TRBV27	NA	TRBJ1-1	TGTGCCAGCAGTTCCACCCAGGGGACTGAAGCTTTCTTT	CASSSTQGTEAFF
13	NA	TRBV7-9	NA	TRBJ2-1	TGTGCCAGCAGCGCCCCGGGACAAAATGAGCAGTTCTTC	CASSAPGQNEQFF
14	TRBD1	TRBV6-2/TRBV6-3	NA	TRBJ1-2	TGTGCCAGCAGTTCCCAGGGGGTTGACTATGGCTACACCTTC	CASSSQGVDYGYTF
15	NA	TRBV5-5	NA	TRBJ1-1	TGTGCCAGCAGCCCTGCCTATGGGGGGTGGACTGAAGCTTTCTTT	CASSPAYGGWTEAFF
16	TRBD1	TRBV6-5	NA	TRBJ1-1	TGTGCCAGCAGTTACGGGACAGGCCGCTCGAGGACTGAAGCTTTCTTT	CASSYGTGRSRTEAFF
14	NA	TRBV3-1/TRBV3-2	NA	TRBJ2-3	TGTGCCAGCAGCCACAGGGGGGTCACAGATACGCAGTATTTT	CASSHRGVTDTQYF
17	TRBD1	TRBV7-9	NA	TRBJ2-5	TGTGCCAGCAGCTTAGCGCGCGGACAGGGCTACCAAGAGACCCAGTACTTC	CASSLARGQGYQETQYF
15	TRBD1	TRBV2	NA	TRBJ1-5	TGTGCCAGCACTGAAGGACAGGGGGTCGGTCAGCCCCAGCATTTT	CASTEGQGVGQPQHF
14	TRBD1	TRBV7-3	NA	TRBJ1-6	TGTGCCAGCAGACCCGGGACAGGGAATTCACCCCTCCACTTT	CASRPGTGNSPLHF
16	NA	TRBV9	NA	TRBJ2-2	TGTGCCAGCAGCGTAGAACAGGGGAGGTACACCGGGGAGCTGTTTTTT	CASSVEQGRYTGELFF
14	NA	TRBV11-2	NA	TRBJ2-3	TGTGCCAGCAGCCCGCCCGGGAACACAGATACGCAGTATTTT	CASSPPGNTDTQYF
14	NA	TRBV7-6	NA	TRBJ1-1	TGTGCCAGCAGCCCCCGCGGAGCGAACACTGAAGCTTTCTTT	CASSPRGANTEAFF
14	TRBD2	TRBV29-1	NA	TRBJ2-2	TGCAGCGTAGAGAGCGGGAGCGGGACCGGGGAGCTGTTTTTT	CSVESGSGTGELFF
16	TRBD1	TRBV6-5	NA	TRBJ2-7	TGTGCCAGCAGTTTAGGACAGGGGGCCTCCCCCTACGAGCAGTACTTC	CASSLGQGASPYEQYF
14	NA	TRBV7-8	NA	TRBJ1-1	TGTGCCAGCAGCTTAGGACCAGGGAACACTGAAGCTTTCTTT	CASSLGPGNTEAFF
16	TRBD1	TRBV9	once	TRBJ1-1	TGTGCCAGCAGCGTAGAAGGGACAGGTCCGAACACTGAAGCTTTCTTT	CASSVEGTGPNTEAFF
15	TRBD1	TRBV7-3	once	TRBJ2-3	TGTGCCAGCAGCTCGACAGGGGGCAAGAAAGATACGCAGTATTTT	CASSSTGGKKDTQYF